This T cell receptor beta chain stems from a study of beta chain features in type 1 diabetes. The overall study: When patients were set against healthy donors, age, gender and cell yields were similar. The examined sorted cells totaled around 100 million across samples. Overall study findings and caveats: Equally in patients and controls, shorter templates might have been favored by PCR. TCRB CDR3 length was moderately but significantly reduced in all four CD4+ subsets of Type 1 diabetes patients.

Germline lookup yields CDR1 MNHNY and CDR2 SVGAGI (reference sequence). Trimming shortened V by 2 bases and J by 6 bases, and 8 bases separated the two germline ends. This CDR3 is 13 amino acids long. The isolated RNA, all of it, was reverse transcribed, so expressed TCRB transcripts were what got sequenced. Naive, central memory and regulatory T cell samples yielded around 3.4 million reads on average. Assay: immunoSEQ multiplex PCR; the TCRdb copy retains only in-frame clones and omits some. The sample yields hundreds of thousands of clones, around an eighth seen once. Turning to this clone: Antigen: not known.

The TCR comes from a man aged 18 to 35 with type 1 diabetes. The sample was naive CD4+ T cells from blood. This chain links TRBV6-6 with TRBJ2-1; D is unclear. The CDR3 loop is CASSYIRANEQFF. For the CDR3, the DNA is TGTGCCAGCAGTTACATTCGGGCCAATGAGCAGTTCTTC.